This TCR beta chain is drawn from a study of cytomegalovirus exposure and HLA in healthy donors. Germline lookup yields CDR1 SGHTA and CDR2 FQGNSA. The CDR3 has 15 residues. V lost 4 bases, J lost 2 bases, and 4 bases stayed unmatched. PCR amplification relied on 60 Vbeta primers (plus 13 Jbeta primers). This table comes from immunoSEQ multiplex PCR, and its TCRdb copy is limited to in-frame clones, with some not included. Of roughly 110,000 clones listed, roughly 77% are singletons. The V and J genes are TRBV7-2 and TRBJ2-5; TRBD2 matches at 10 bases. This clonotype originated in a man aged 35-49 years in good health and CMV-seronegative. The specimen was PBMCs. The CDR3 DNA reads TGTGCCAGCAGCTCCAGCGGGGGGGCACAAGAGACCCAGTACTTC. Residues: CASSSSGGAQETQYF.